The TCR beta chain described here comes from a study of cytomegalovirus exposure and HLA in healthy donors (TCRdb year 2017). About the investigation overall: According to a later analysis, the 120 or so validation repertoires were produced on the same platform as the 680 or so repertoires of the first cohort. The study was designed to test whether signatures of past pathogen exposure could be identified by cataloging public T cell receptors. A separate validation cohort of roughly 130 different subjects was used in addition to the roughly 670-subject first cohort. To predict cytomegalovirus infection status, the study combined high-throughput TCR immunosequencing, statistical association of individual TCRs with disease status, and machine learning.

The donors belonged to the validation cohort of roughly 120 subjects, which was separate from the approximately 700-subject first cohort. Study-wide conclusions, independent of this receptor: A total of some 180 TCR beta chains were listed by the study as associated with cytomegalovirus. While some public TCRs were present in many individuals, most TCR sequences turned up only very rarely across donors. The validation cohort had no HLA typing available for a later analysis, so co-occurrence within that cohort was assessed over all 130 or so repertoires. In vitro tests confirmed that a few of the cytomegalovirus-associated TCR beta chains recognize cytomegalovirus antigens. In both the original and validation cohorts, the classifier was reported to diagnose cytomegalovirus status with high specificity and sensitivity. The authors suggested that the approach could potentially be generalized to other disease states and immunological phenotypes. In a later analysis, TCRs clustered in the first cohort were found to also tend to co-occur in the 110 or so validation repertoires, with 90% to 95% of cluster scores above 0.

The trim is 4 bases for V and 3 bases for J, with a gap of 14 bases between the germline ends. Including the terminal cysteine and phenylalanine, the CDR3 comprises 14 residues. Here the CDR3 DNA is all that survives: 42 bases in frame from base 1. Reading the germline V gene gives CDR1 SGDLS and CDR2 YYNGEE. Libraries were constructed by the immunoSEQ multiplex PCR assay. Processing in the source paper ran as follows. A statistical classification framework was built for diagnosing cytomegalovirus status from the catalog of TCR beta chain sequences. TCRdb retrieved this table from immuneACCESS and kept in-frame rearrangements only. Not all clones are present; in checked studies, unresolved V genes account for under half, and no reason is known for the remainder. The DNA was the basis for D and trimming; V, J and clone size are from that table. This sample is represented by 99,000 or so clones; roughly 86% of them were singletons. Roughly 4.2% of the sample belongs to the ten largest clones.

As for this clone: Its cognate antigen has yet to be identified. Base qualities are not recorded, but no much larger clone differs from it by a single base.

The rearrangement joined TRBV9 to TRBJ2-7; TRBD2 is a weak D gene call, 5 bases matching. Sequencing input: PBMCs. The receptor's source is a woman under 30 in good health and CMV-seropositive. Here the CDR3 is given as CASSQDWGRYEQYF. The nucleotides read TGTGCCAGCAGCCAGGACTGGGGTCGCTACGAGCAGTACTTC.